The 25 T cell receptor beta chains in this list originate from one sample, sequenced in a study of response to subunit inactivated influenza vaccine. TCRdb re-analysed the RT-PCR reads in MiXCR, keeping a single row per CDR3 protein. The sample contains 650,000 to 800,000 distinct CDR3 sequences, approximately 18% of which appear only once. Sequenced material: PBMCs from blood, taken about 5 days after vaccination. All receptors come from a man in his fifties or sixties who received an inactivated influenza vaccine.

This clonotype was observed many times. V and J are TRBV5-1 and TRBJ2-1, with D perhaps matching TRBD1 (7 bases). The germline V gene has CDR1 SGHRS and CDR2 YFSETQ. The CDR3 sequence is 14 residues long. The V gene lost 9 bases and the J gene lost 5 bases, with 18 bases spanning the gap. CDR3 in amino acids: CAKSRGVKHNEQFF. The CDR3 DNA is TGCGCCAAGAGCAGGGGGGTTAAACACAATGAGCAGTTCTTC.

This chain links TRBV11-2 with TRBJ2-2; D unclear. V was trimmed by 3 bases and J by 1 base, leaving 6 bases between them. The length of the CDR3 is 14 residues. Per the germline V gene, CDR1 is SGHAT and CDR2 is FQNNGV. The CDR3: CASSLPVNTGELFF. In DNA, the CDR3 is TGTGCCAGCAGCTTGCCGGTGAACACCGGGGAGCTGTTTTTT.

The chain couples TRBV25-1 to TRBJ2-7, with 8 bases aligning to TRBD1. This CDR3 is built from 18 residues. Trimming cost V 7 bases and J 0 bases; bases outside gene matches: 17. CDR1 MGHDK and CDR2 SYGVNS come from the germline V gene. CDR3 sequence (DNA): TGTGCCAGCACTCCTCAGGGGGCAGGGATGATTAGCTCCTACGAGCAGTACTTC. This translates into CASTPQGAGMISSYEQYF.

This clonotype was detected a few times. This chain connects TRBV12-3 or TRBV12-4 to TRBJ2-1; TRBD2 aligns across 7 bases. V lost 1 base and J lost 1; bases outside the gene matches: 7. The CDR3 sequence is 17 residues long. This CDR3 is CASSLDGRGTSYNEQFF. The CDR3 nucleotides read TGTGCCAGCAGTTTAGACGGGCGGGGGACTTCCTACAATGAGCAGTTCTTC.

This clonotype was seen more than once but under ten times. The J gene is TRBJ2-3, the V gene TRBV10-2, with D uncertain. Trimming took 2 bases from V and 6 from J, leaving 12 bases between them. This CDR3 spans 14 amino acids. Germline V lookup: CDR1 WSHSY, CDR2 SAAADI. DNA of the CDR3: TGCGCCAGCAGTGAGGGCAGCTCAGCCGATACGCAGTATTTT. Translating it yields CASSEGSSADTQYF.

This clonotype was counted only a few times. This chain connects TRBV4-3 to TRBJ2-5; D may be TRBD1 (6 bases). The CDR3 sequence is 15 residues long. The V end was cut by 0 bases, the J end by 2 bases, with 10 bases between. The germline CDR1 and CDR2 sequences are LGHNA and YSLEER. CDR3 nucleotide sequence: TGCGCCAGCAGCCAAGAATTGGACAGTCAAGAGACCCAGTACTTC. Translating it yields CASSQELDSQETQYF.

V gene TRBV5-1 combines with J gene TRBJ2-7, with TRBD1 matching 8 bases. Per the germline V gene, CDR1 is SGHRS and CDR2 is YFSETQ. The V and J ends lost 5 bases and 3 bases, in that order; junction bases with no gene match: 7. The CDR3 is made up of 14 amino acids. This chain's CDR3 is CASRTGQAGYEQYF. In nucleotides, the CDR3 is TGCGCCAGCAGAACGGGACAGGCGGGCTACGAGCAGTACTTC. Full variable domain (missing parts from reference TRBV5-1 and TRBJ2-7): KAGVTQTPRYLIKTRGQQVTLSCSPISGHRSVSWYQQTPGQGLQFLFEYFSETQRNKGNFPGRFSGRQFSNSRSEMNVSTLELGDSALYLCASRTGQAGYEQYFGPGTRLTVT.

V is TRBV20-1 and J is TRBJ2-7, with 8 bases that match TRBD1. The CDR3 extends over 13 amino acids. The junction had 4 bases not matched to a gene; V was cut back by 3 bases and J by 3 bases. The germline gives CDR1 DFQATT, CDR2 SNEGSKA (reference sequence). CDR3: CSASLGTGYEQYF. The CDR3 nucleotides are TGCAGTGCTAGTCTCGGGACAGGCTACGAGCAGTACTTC.

In its sample, this clonotype was seen many times. This sequence joins TRBV7-2 and TRBJ2-1; maybe TRBD2 (6 bases). The CDR3 is made up of 16 amino acids. V dropped 1 base and J dropped 0 bases, with 10 bases sitting between them. The germline V gene has CDR1 SGHTA and CDR2 FQGNSA. For the CDR3, the DNA is TGTGCCAGCAGCTTAGGTAGCGGAGGCTCCTACAATGAGCAGTTCTTC. It is translated as CASSLGSGGSYNEQFF.

The chain has TRBV5-1 and TRBJ2-1, with D perhaps TRBD1 or TRBD2 (6 bases each). CDR3 length: 17 residues. The germline V and J ends were trimmed by 4 bases and 6 bases, with 23 bases remaining between them. Germline V gives CDR1 SGHRS, CDR2 YFSETQ. The CDR3 here is CASSRTLLAKGGNEQFF. Here the CDR3 DNA reads TGCGCCAGCAGCCGGACACTACTAGCAAAGGGGGGCAATGAGCAGTTCTTC. The whole variable domain, filled in from reference TRBV5-1 and TRBJ2-1, reads KAGVTQTPRYLIKTRGQQVTLSCSPISGHRSVSWYQQTPGQGLQFLFEYFSETQRNKGNFPGRFSGRQFSNSRSEMNVSTLELGDSALYLCASSRTLLAKGGNEQFFGPGTRLTVL.

CDR3 coding DNA: TGTGCCAGCAGTCACGGACTAGCGGTGGGACCTCACGAGCAGTACTTC. It is translated as CASSHGLAVGPHEQYF. The rearrangement uses TRBV9 and TRBJ2-7; 10 bases are shared with TRBD2. V gave up 5 bases and J gave up 5 bases; unmatched junction bases: 13. CDR1 and CDR2 from the germline V gene are SGDLS and YYNGEE. This CDR3 is built from 16 residues.

The chain links TRBV10-2 to TRBJ2-2; D call uncertain. Germline loops: CDR1 WSHSY, CDR2 SAAADI. Trimming took 3 bases from V and 10 from J, leaving 18 bases between them. CDR3 length: 15 residues. The CDR3 spells CASSDSATPNAELFF. The DNA for the CDR3 is TGCGCCAGCAGTGATTCGGCGACGCCCAATGCGGAGCTGTTTTTT.

This clonotype was seen a handful of times. J is TRBJ1-1 and V is TRBV4-3; 9 bases fit TRBD1. J was trimmed by 1 base and V by 2 bases; bases with no gene match: 2. Germline-derived CDR1 and CDR2 are LGHNA and YSLEER. The length of the CDR3 is 15 residues. The CDR3 nucleotides read TGCGCCAGCAGCCAACTGGGACAGGGGAACACTGAAGCTTTCTTT. This encodes CASSQLGQGNTEAFF.

In its sample, this clonotype was seen many times. The V gene is TRBV12-3 or TRBV12-4, the J gene TRBJ2-5, with D perhaps matching TRBD1 (5 bases). The CDR3 sequence is 13 residues long. V lost 3 bases and J lost 7, with 12 bases in between. The CDR3 bases are TGTGCCAGCAGTTTCAGGGAAGAAGGGACCCAGTACTTC. Translation: CASSFREEGTQYF.

The chain employs TRBV20-1 and TRBJ2-5, with D possibly matching TRBD1 (5 bases). The V end was cut by 3 bases, the J end by 5 bases, with 13 bases between. Germline V CDR1 and CDR2: DFQATT, SNEGSKA (reference sequence). The CDR3 is 13 amino acids. CDR3 residues: CSASQQGAETQYF. Here the CDR3 DNA reads TGCAGTGCTAGTCAGCAGGGTGCGGAGACCCAGTACTTC.

This clonotype has ten or more counts. The chain joins TRBV5-1 to TRBJ2-7; the D gene is possibly TRBD1 (6 bases). Deletions cut 4 bases from V and 2 bases from J, with 13 bases between. The CDR3 sequence is 14 residues long. The V gene's germline CDR1 is SGHRS and CDR2 YFSETQ. This CDR3 reads CASSPHRVPYEQYF. CDR3 nucleotides: TGCGCCAGCAGCCCGCACAGGGTCCCCTACGAGCAGTACTTC.

This clonotype was seen more than once but under ten times. This chain links TRBV6-2 or TRBV6-3 with TRBJ1-1; TRBD1 agrees at 7 bases. CDR3 length: 14 residues. Germline CDR1 is MNHEY and CDR2 is SVGEGT. Unmatched junction bases numbered 9, after V lost 6 bases and J lost 5 bases. In DNA, the CDR3 is TGTGCCAGCAGCCGAGGCGCCAGGGGGACTGAAGCTTTCTTT. Amino acids: CASSRGARGTEAFF.

This clonotype was recorded a few times. V gene TRBV12-3 or TRBV12-4 combines with J gene TRBJ2-1; D gene uncertain. CDR3 length: 11 amino acids. Trimming took off 3 bases at V and 10 bases at J, with 7 bases between the two ends. The CDR3 DNA is TGTGCCAGCAGTTTTGGCGTCGAGCAGTTCTTC. It yields the protein CASSFGVEQFF.

The CDR3 DNA sequence: TGTGCCAGCAGCTTAAACGGATTAGGAAACATTCAGTACTTC. Protein product: CASSLNGLGNIQYF. The rearrangement uses TRBV7-2 and TRBJ2-4; D remains ambiguous. This CDR3 spans 14 amino acids. Trimming took off 2 bases at V and 6 bases at J, with 11 bases between the two ends. Per germline, CDR1 SGHTA and CDR2 FQGNSA. The variable domain in full, with the rest retrieved from reference TRBV7-2 and TRBJ2-4, is GAGVSQSPSNKVTEKGKDVELRCDPISGHTALYWYRQSLGQGLEFLIYFQGNSAPDKSGLPSDRFSAERTGGSVSTLTIQRTQQEDSAVYLCASSLNGLGNIQYFGAGTRLSVL.

In its sample, this clonotype was seen a few times. The chain combines TRBV10-3 with TRBJ2-1, with D hard to call. CDR3 length: 14 residues. With 0 bases removed from V and 10 bases from J, the gap between germline ends came to 13 bases. The germline CDR1 and CDR2 sequences are ENHRY and SYGVKD. The CDR3 region is CAISESEPSPEQFF. The DNA of the CDR3 is TGTGCCATCAGTGAGTCGGAGCCCTCCCCGGAGCAGTTCTTC.

This clonotype was seen at least ten times. The chain carries TRBV20-1 and TRBJ2-5, with D possibly matching TRBD1 (5 bases). Germline V gene sequence: CDR1 DFQATT, CDR2 SNEGSKA (reference sequence). The V and J ends lost 5 bases and 5 bases respectively, with 12 bases between them. This CDR3 spans 12 amino acids. The CDR3 nucleotides are TGCAGTGCTCGGACACCTGGGGAGACCCAGTACTTC. Protein sequence: CSARTPGETQYF.

This chain links TRBV28 with TRBJ2-1, with 11 bases identical to TRBD2. The trim removed 6 bases at V and 5 bases at J, leaving 9 bases unmatched. Germline loops: CDR1 MDHEN, CDR2 SYDVKM. The CDR3 runs to 16 residues. The CDR3, as DNA: TGTGCCAGCAGCAAATTAGCGGGAGGGCCCGACAATGAGCAGTTCTTC. Translation gives CASSKLAGGPDNEQFF.

This clonotype has at least ten counts. The chain combines TRBV5-6 with TRBJ2-2; 11 bases fit TRBD2. This CDR3 is 17 amino acids long. CDR1 and CDR2 (germline): SGHDT, YYEEEE. The V and J ends lost 0 bases and 1 base, in that order; junction bases with no gene match: 2. The CDR3, as DNA: TGTGCCAGCAGCTTGGCCGGACTAGCGGGGAACACCGGGGAGCTGTTTTTT. This translates into CASSLAGLAGNTGELFF. Complete variable domain (other parts from reference TRBV5-6 and TRBJ2-2): DAGVTQSPTHLIKTRGQQVTLRCSPKSGHDTVSWYQQALGQGPQFIFQYYEEEERQRGNFPDRFSGHQFPNYSSELNVNALLLGDSALYLCASSLAGLAGNTGELFFGEGSRLTVL.

Many counts were recorded for this clonotype. The rearrangement joins TRBV24-1 to TRBJ2-3; tentatively, D is TRBD1 (5 bases). The CDR3 sequence is 19 residues long. Germline V gives CDR1 KGHDR, CDR2 SFDVKD. With 5 bases removed from V and 0 bases from J, the gap between germline ends came to 23 bases. The CDR3 is CATSGRGSQESGSTDTQYF. CDR3 sequence (DNA): TGTGCCACCAGTGGAAGGGGTTCCCAGGAGTCCGGGAGCACAGATACGCAGTATTTT.

This clonotype appeared a few times. This CDR3 is CSAWRGIGETQYF. The CDR3 DNA reads as TGCAGTGCTTGGAGGGGGATTGGAGAGACCCAGTACTTC. The chain is built from TRBV20-1 and TRBJ2-5; TRBD1 or TRBD2 may be the D gene (6 bases each). CDR3 size: 13 residues. Germline V gene data show CDR1 as DFQATT and CDR2 as SNEGSKA (reference sequence). V dropped 5 bases and J dropped 4 bases, with 14 bases sitting between them.